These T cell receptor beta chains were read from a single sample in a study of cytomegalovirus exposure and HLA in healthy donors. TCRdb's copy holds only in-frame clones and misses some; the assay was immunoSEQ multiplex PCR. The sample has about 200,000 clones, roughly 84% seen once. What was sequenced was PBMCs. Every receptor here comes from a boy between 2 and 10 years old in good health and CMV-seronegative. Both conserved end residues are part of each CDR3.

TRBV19	CASRAGRTSSYEQYF
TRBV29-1	CSVAMGLYEQYF
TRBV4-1	CASSQGRERIGELFF
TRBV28	CASSLSIYRTGRAGGYTF
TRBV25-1	CASTSPPGPRTYNEQFF
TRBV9	CASSVGQGAEQFF
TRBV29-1	CSVTRTGVSYEQYF
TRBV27	CASSAFGGPYNEQFF
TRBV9	CASSVEGVEAFF
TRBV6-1	CASSEMAGGVTYEQYF
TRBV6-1	CASSEAATGGSGYTF
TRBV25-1	CASGDGQGSSYNEQFF
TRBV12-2	CASRLAQNYGYTF
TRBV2	CASTPEELYGYTF
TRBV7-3	CASSLTGGNTEAFF
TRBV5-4	CASSFDRGSEKLFF
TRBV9	CASSPDRVGNTIYF
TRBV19	CASSLKGQADFYGYTF
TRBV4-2	CASSQDPGRGGYTF
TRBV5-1	CASSPQDRDNSPLHF
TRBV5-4	CASSLAGDRDTQYF
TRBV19	CASTTDRRGYTF
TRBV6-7	CASKLGQDLTYEQYF
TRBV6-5	CASSYSTVGNTEAFF
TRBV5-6	CASSWDRENTEAFF
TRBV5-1	CASSLGGLSGNTIYF
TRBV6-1	CASSEGQGAVEKLFF